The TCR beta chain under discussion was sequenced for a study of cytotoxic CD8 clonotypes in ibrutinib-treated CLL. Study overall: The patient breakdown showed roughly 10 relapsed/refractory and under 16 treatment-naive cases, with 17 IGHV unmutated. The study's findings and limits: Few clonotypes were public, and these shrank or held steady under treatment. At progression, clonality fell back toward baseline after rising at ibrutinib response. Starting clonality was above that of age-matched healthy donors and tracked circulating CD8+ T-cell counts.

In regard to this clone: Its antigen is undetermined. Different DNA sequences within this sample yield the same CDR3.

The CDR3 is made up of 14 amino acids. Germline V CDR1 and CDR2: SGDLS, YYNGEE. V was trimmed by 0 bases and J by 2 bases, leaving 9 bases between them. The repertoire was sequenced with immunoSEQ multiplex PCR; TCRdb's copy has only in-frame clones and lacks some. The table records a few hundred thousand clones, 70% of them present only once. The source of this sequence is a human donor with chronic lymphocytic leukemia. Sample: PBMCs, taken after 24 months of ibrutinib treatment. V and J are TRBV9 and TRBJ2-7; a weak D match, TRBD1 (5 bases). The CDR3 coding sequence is TGTGCCAGCAGCGTAGGGGCAGGGACCTACGAGCAGTACTTC. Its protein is CASSVGAGTYEQYF.